Listed here are 8 T cell receptor beta chains from one sample, sequenced in a study of T cells in Graves' hyperthyroidism and ophthalmopathy. Amplified regions were TCR beta CDR3 sequences from RNA transcripts. A first-round RT-PCR of the TCR CDR3 used the HTBI primer set. Each CDR3 protein is one row after TCRdb ran MiXCR on the multiplex PCR reads. The table records hundreds of thousands of distinct CDR3 sequences, under 15% of them present only once. Sequenced: blood. These receptors were obtained from a young woman with Graves' hyperthyroidism.

This clonotype was seen many times. The chain couples TRBV30 to TRBJ1-5; no reliable D call. V was trimmed by 6 bases and J by 2 bases, leaving 11 bases between them. Per the germline V gene, CDR1 is GTSNPN and CDR2 is SVGIG (reference sequence). The CDR3 is 13 amino acids. Here the CDR3 DNA reads TGTGCCTGCCTGCCCGGGGGCAATCAGCCCCAGCATTTT. Its translation: CACLPGGNQPQHF. Based on the CDR3 plus reference TRBV30 and TRBJ1-5, the full variable domain is SQTIHQWPATLVQPVGSPLSLECTVEGTSNPNLYWYRQAAGRGLQLLFYSVGIGQISSEVPQNLSASRPQDRQFILSSKKLLLSDSGFYLCACLPGGNQPQHFGDGTRLSIL.

This clonotype was recorded many times. The J gene is TRBJ1-5, the V gene TRBV3-1; weak D call: TRBD1 (5 bases). V was shortened by 3 bases and J by 3 bases, with 9 bases between the two germline ends. The CDR3 is made up of 14 amino acids. CDR1 is LGHDT and CDR2 is YNNKEL in the germline V gene (reference sequence). The CDR3 bases are TGTGCCAGCAGCCAGGGGGGATTCAATCAGCCCCAGCATTTT. Translating it yields CASSQGGFNQPQHF.

This clonotype was detected only a few times. It may be a read error: a sequence one base away is much more abundant. The rearrangement links TRBV6-5 to TRBJ1-2; 7 positions match TRBD1. CDR1 is MNHEY, CDR2 SVGAGI, per germline. The CDR3 contains 15 residues. Trimming removed 4 bases from V and 3 bases from J; junction bases left unmatched: 8. The CDR3 sequence is CASSCSTGDHYGYTF. The DNA of the CDR3 is TGTGCCAGCAGTTGCTCAACAGGGGACCACTATGGCTACACCTTC.

This clonotype was counted many times. The J gene is TRBJ2-7, the V gene TRBV20-1, with TRBD1 matching 8 bases. Germline assignment: CDR1 DFQATT and CDR2 SNEGSKA (reference sequence). This CDR3 spans 16 amino acids. Losses at the gene ends were 3 bases for V and 2 bases for J; bases not matched to a gene: 12. The CDR3 DNA reads TGCAGTGCTAGCCCCACGGACAGGGCGCTAACCTACGAGCAGTACTTC. Translating gives CSASPTDRALTYEQYF.

In this sample, this clonotype turned up many times. This CDR3 reads CASSQDVSTLKPYEQYF. The CDR3 DNA follows: TGCGCCAGCAGCCAAGATGTCTCAACACTTAAGCCCTACGAGCAGTACTTC. The chain is built from TRBV4-3 and TRBJ2-7, with D unclear. This CDR3 is built from 17 residues. V lost 0 bases and J lost 2, with 17 bases in between. Germline-derived CDR1 and CDR2 are LGHNA and YSLEER.

The genes are TRBV5-1 and TRBJ2-3; D is ambiguous. Trimming cost V 3 bases and J 7 bases, with 18 bases left between them. Germline CDR1 and CDR2: SGHRS and YFSETQ. The CDR3 loop spans 15 amino acids. The CDR3 spells CASSSTRVEGHTQYF. CDR3 bases: TGCGCCAGCAGCTCCACACGGGTGGAAGGCCATACGCAGTATTTT.

The rearrangement uses TRBV19 and TRBJ2-1; 8 bases agree with TRBD2. There are 15 residues in the CDR3. The V segment lost 4 bases and the J segment 8 bases; nucleotides outside the gene matches: 10. Germline CDR1 is LNHDA and CDR2 is SQIVND (reference sequence). The CDR3 reads CASSKAGVISHEQFF. The DNA for the CDR3 is TGTGCCAGTAGTAAAGCGGGAGTTATCAGCCATGAGCAGTTCTTC.

This clonotype was counted many times. The chain is built from TRBV28 and TRBJ2-3, with D possibly matching TRBD1 (5 bases). Trimming shortened V by 2 bases and J by 4 bases, and 13 bases separated the two germline ends. The CDR3 loop spans 15 amino acids. Germline CDR1 MDHEN, CDR2 SYDVKM. CDR3 sequence (DNA): TGTGCCAGCAGTTTAAGGGCAGGGTGGGCAGATACGCAGTATTTT. It yields the protein CASSLRAGWADTQYF. The entire variable domain, with the rest obtained from reference TRBV28 and TRBJ2-3, is as follows: DVKVTQSSRYLVKRTGEKVFLECVQDMDHENMFWYRQDPGLGLRLIYFSYDVKMKEKGDIPEGYSVSREKKERFSLILESASTNQTSMYLCASSLRAGWADTQYFGPGTRLTVL.